The 14 T cell receptor beta chains given below trace back to one sample, sequenced in a study of molecular identifiers for immune sequencing clone quantification. TCRdb processed the PCR reads anew with MiXCR; each CDR3 protein has one entry. The table has 100,000 or so distinct CDR3 sequences, roughly a fifth seen once; the top ten hold 1% to 1.2%. Sequenced input: naive CD8+ T cells from blood, with Jurkat cell RNA spiked in. Subset defined: FACS-sorted CD8+CD4-CCR7+CD45RA+ naive T cells. These receptors originate from a human donor in good health. Some libraries in this study had Jurkat cell RNA spiked in.

In its sample, this clonotype was seen a few times. The chain employs TRBV6-2 or TRBV6-3 and TRBJ1-5, with a weak D call TRBD1 (6 bases). Germline V gene sequence: CDR1 MNHEY, CDR2 SVGEGT. V dropped 2 bases and J dropped 6 bases, with 17 bases sitting between them. CDR3 size: 16 residues. Here the CDR3 DNA reads TGTGCCAGCAGTTACCGGGGGCTGGGGTCCGGTCAGCCCCAGCATTTT. It is translated as CASSYRGLGSGQPQHF.

The table lists this clonotype with a few counts. This chain connects TRBV7-2 to TRBJ2-5; the match to TRBD1 covers 7 bases. V shed 5 bases and J 3 bases; nucleotides not matched to a gene: 6. The CDR3 consists of 14 residues. Germline CDR1 reads SGHTA; CDR2 reads FQGNSA. In nucleotides, the CDR3 is TGTGCCAGCAGCATACCAACAGGGGAAGAGACCCAGTACTTC. It is translated as CASSIPTGEETQYF.

Details on this clonotype: Just one base apart from a much larger clone, this may be a read error. The V and J genes are TRBV6-6 and TRBJ2-1, with 10 bases matching TRBD2. Looked up from germline, CDR1 is MNHNY and CDR2 is SVGAGI (reference sequence). The J segment lost 4 bases and the V segment lost 7 bases, leaving 7 bases of the junction unmatched. The CDR3 is 15 amino acids. CDR3 bases: TGTGCCAGCACGATGGCAGCGGGAGGGTACAATGAGCAGTTCTTC. It codes for CASTMAAGGYNEQFF.

This clonotype was seen a few times. This chain uses TRBV4-1 with TRBJ1-5; weak D call: TRBD1 (6 bases). V dropped 0 bases and J dropped 5 bases, with 11 bases sitting between them. This CDR3 contains 15 residues. From germline, CDR1 is MGHRA and CDR2 YSYEKL. Here the CDR3 reads CASSQEWGRDQPQHF. The CDR3 nucleotides read TGCGCCAGCAGCCAAGAATGGGGGCGCGATCAGCCCCAGCATTTT.

This clonotype has a count of ten or more. The chain joins TRBV28 to TRBJ1-1, with D uncertain. The V end lost 3 bases, the J end lost 0 bases, and 2 bases lay between the germline ends. Germline CDR1 reads MDHEN; CDR2 reads SYDVKM. The CDR3 extends over 12 amino acids. This CDR3 reads CASSFLNTEAFF. The CDR3 DNA reads as TGTGCCAGCAGTTTTCTGAACACTGAAGCTTTCTTT.

This clonotype turned up a few times. DNA of the CDR3: TGTGCCAGCAGTGAAGATCTAGCGGGAGTAAGTGAGCAGTTCTTC. Protein sequence: CASSEDLAGVSEQFF. The V gene is TRBV2, the J gene TRBJ2-1, with 10 bases matching TRBD2. V trimming: 1 base; J trimming: 9 bases; junction bases outside the gene matches: 6. The CDR3 contains 15 residues. The germline V gene encodes CDR1 SNHLY and CDR2 FYNNEI. Together with reference TRBV2 and TRBJ2-1, the CDR3 gives the full variable domain: EPEVTQTPSHQVTQMGQEVILRCVPISNHLYFYWYRQILGQKVEFLVSFYNNEISEKSEIFDDQFSVERPDGSNFTLKIRSTKLEDSAMYFCASSEDLAGVSEQFFGPGTRLTVL.

This clonotype was seen repeatedly, ten times or more. The J gene is TRBJ2-7, the V gene TRBV14; D is unresolved. The CDR3 has 14 residues. Deletions cut 0 bases from V and 2 bases from J, with 8 bases between. Germline lookup yields CDR1 SGHDN and CDR2 FVKESK. The CDR3 here is CASSQDLTAYEQYF. CDR3 nucleotide sequence: TGTGCCAGCAGCCAAGATCTGACTGCCTACGAGCAGTACTTC.

The CDR3 loop reads CASSLGLGDDEQFF. The CDR3 region has the DNA TGTGCCAGCAGCTTGGGCCTAGGAGATGATGAGCAGTTCTTC. This chain joins TRBV7-9 and TRBJ2-1; D unresolved. V dropped 3 bases and J dropped 8 bases, with 14 bases sitting between them. Germline loops: CDR1 SEHNR, CDR2 FQNEAQ (reference sequence). CDR3 length equals 14 residues. Based on the CDR3 plus reference TRBV7-9 and TRBJ2-1, the full variable domain is DTGVSQNPRHKITKRGQNVTFRCDPISEHNRLYWYRQTLGQGPEFLTYFQNEAQLEKSRLLSDRFSAERPKGSFSTLEIQRTEQGDSAMYLCASSLGLGDDEQFFGPGTRLTVL.

This clonotype was found many times. The V gene is TRBV11-3, the J gene TRBJ2-1; 13 nucleotides line up with TRBD2. V dropped 4 bases and J dropped 8; count of bases not matched to a gene: 8. Germline CDR1 reads SGHNT; CDR2 reads YENEEA. The length of the CDR3 is 16 residues. The CDR3 nucleotides are TGTGCCAGCAGCTCATCCGGGACTAGCGGGATGGATGAGCAGTTCTTC. Protein sequence: CASSSSGTSGMDEQFF.

This clonotype was detected a few times. The chain employs TRBV19 and TRBJ1-1, with D unresolved. The CDR3 is 13 amino acids. CDR1 and CDR2 (germline): LNHDA, SQIVND (reference sequence). Trimming left V 3 bases short and J 4 bases short, with 9 bases between. As DNA, the CDR3 is TGTGCCAGTAGTATTTCGGGAGCCACTGAAGCTTTCTTT. It yields the protein CASSISGATEAFF. Full variable domain (outside the CDR3, taken from reference TRBV19 and TRBJ1-1): DGGITQSPKYLFRKEGQNVTLSCEQNLNHDAMYWYRQDPGQGLRLIYYSQIVNDFQKGDIAEGYSVSREKKESFPLTVTSAQKNPTAFYLCASSISGATEAFFGQGTRLTVV.

This clonotype was observed a few times. The chain recombines TRBV24-1 with TRBJ2-1; the D is unclear. CDR3 length: 13 residues. The V gene's germline CDR1 is KGHDR and CDR2 SFDVKD. V shed 3 bases and J shed 8 bases, with 10 bases lying between them. This CDR3 is CATSDPRRDEQFF. The CDR3 region has the DNA TGTGCCACCAGTGATCCTCGACGAGATGAGCAGTTCTTC.

The chain combines TRBV5-1 with TRBJ1-1, with 8 bases identical to TRBD1. The ends lost 4 bases at V and 3 bases at J; junction bases unmatched: 2. The V gene's germline CDR1 is SGHRS and CDR2 YFSETQ. The CDR3 covers 13 residues. CDR3 bases: TGCGCCAGCAGCACAGGGGGGGACACTGAAGCTTTCTTT. This gives the protein CASSTGGDTEAFF.

This clonotype was detected ten times or more. The CDR3 region has the DNA TGCGCCAGCAGCCAAGTTATTATCCACCCACCACTGCTAGAGCAGTACTTC. Translated: CASSQVIIHPPLLEQYF. The gene calls are TRBV4-1 and TRBJ2-7; no clear D gene. The CDR3 covers 17 residues. CDR1 and CDR2 from the germline V gene are MGHRA and YSYEKL. The V gene lost 1 base and the J gene lost 7 bases, with 23 bases spanning the gap.

This clonotype came up many times. V gene TRBV5-4 combines with J gene TRBJ2-3, with TRBD2 identical over 12 bases. Germline CDR1 reads SGHNT; CDR2 reads YYREEE (reference sequence). The V segment lost 6 bases and the J segment 2 bases; nucleotides outside the gene matches: 4. The CDR3 is 15 residues long. CDR3 coding DNA: TGTGCCAGCATGACTAGCGGGGGCTCCACAGATACGCAGTATTTT. Its translation is CASMTSGGSTDTQYF. The whole variable domain, filled in from reference TRBV5-4 and TRBJ2-3, reads ETGVTQSPTHLIKTRGQQVTLRCSSQSGHNTVSWYQQALGQGPQFIFQYYREEENGRGNFPPRFSGLQFPNYSSELNVNALELDDSALYLCASMTSGGSTDTQYFGPGTRLTVL.